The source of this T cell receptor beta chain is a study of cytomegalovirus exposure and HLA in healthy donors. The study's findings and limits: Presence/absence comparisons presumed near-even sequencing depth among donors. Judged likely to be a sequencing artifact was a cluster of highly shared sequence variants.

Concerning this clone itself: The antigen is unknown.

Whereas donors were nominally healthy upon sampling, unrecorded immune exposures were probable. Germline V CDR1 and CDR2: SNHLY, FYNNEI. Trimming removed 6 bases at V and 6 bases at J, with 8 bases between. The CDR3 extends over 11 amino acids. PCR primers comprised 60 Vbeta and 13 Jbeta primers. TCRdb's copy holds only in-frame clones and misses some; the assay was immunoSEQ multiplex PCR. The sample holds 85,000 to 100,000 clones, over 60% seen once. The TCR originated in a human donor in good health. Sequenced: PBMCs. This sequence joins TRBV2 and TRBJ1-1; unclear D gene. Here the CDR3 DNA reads TGTGCCAGCAGAGACATACCTGAAGCTTTCTTT. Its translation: CASRDIPEAFF.